These 8 T cell receptor beta chains were all obtained from the same sample, sequenced in a study of T cells in localized non-small cell lung cancer. Sequenced by immunoSEQ multiplex PCR; TCRdb stores in-frame clones only, minus some. The profile shows about 41,000 clones, roughly 80% of them singletons. Sequenced here: PBMCs, sampled before any cancer treatment. These receptors all stem from a man aged 40 to 70 with stage II lung adenocarcinoma.

The chain uses TRBV30 and TRBJ1-6; 8 nucleotides align to TRBD1. CDR1 is GTSNPN and CDR2 is SVGIG in the germline V gene (reference sequence). J lost 10 bases, V lost 1 base, and 6 bases had no gene match. The CDR3 loop spans 14 amino acids. CDR3 coding DNA: TGTGCCTGGAGTGACCAGGGGGCGAGGTCACCCCTCCACTTT. This encodes CAWSDQGARSPLHF.

By proportion, this clone is medium-sized. The chain combines TRBV11-1 with TRBJ2-1, with D perhaps TRBD1 (5 bases). This CDR3 region has 12 residues. From germline, CDR1 is SGHAT and CDR2 FQDESV (reference sequence). Between the trimmed V and J ends, which lost 3 bases and 8 bases, there was a span of 8 bases. Here the CDR3 DNA reads TGTGCCAGCAGCTTGGGGCGCCATGAGCAGTTCTTC. This codes for CASSLGRHEQFF.

The chain carries TRBV6-5 and TRBJ2-1; D not certain. Trimming took 6 bases from V and 11 from J, leaving 11 bases between them. The CDR3 runs to 11 residues. CDR1 and CDR2 from the germline V gene are MNHEY and SVGAGI. CDR3 bases: TGTGCCAGCAGCCCCCGTGAAAAGCAGTTCTTC. It encodes CASSPREKQFF.

This chain uses TRBV10-3 with TRBJ1-2; maybe TRBD1 (6 bases). Per the germline V gene, CDR1 is ENHRY and CDR2 is SYGVKD. The CDR3 consists of 13 residues. V was trimmed by 11 bases and J by 6 bases, leaving 19 bases between them. CDR3 bases: TGTGCCTCCGGGCAGGGGTATTTGCATGGCTACACCTTC. Residues: CASGQGYLHGYTF.

This clone has a handful of counts. This chain links TRBV7-9 with TRBJ1-4; D is uncertain. In germline, CDR1 is SEHNR, CDR2 FQNEAQ (reference sequence). The ends were cut back, 5 bases at V and 7 bases at J, with 8 bases in the middle. This CDR3 spans 12 amino acids. This CDR3 is CASSPTSEKLFF. As DNA, the CDR3 is TGTGCCAGCAGCCCGACCAGTGAAAAACTGTTTTTT.

The V call is TRBV10-3, the J call TRBJ1-1, with 7 nucleotides matching TRBD1. The CDR3 length is 15 residues. The ends lost 6 bases at V and 0 bases at J; junction bases unmatched: 7. The V gene's germline CDR1 is ENHRY and CDR2 SYGVKD. Written as DNA, the CDR3 is TGTGCCATCAGCACGGGGACAGTTATGAACACTGAAGCTTTCTTT. Translating gives CAISTGTVMNTEAFF.

The CDR3: CAWSKGWQETQYF. In nucleotides, the CDR3 is TGTGCCTGGTCAAAGGGGTGGCAAGAGACCCAGTACTTC. The chain employs TRBV30 and TRBJ2-5; the D gene is possibly TRBD1 (5 bases). The CDR3 is 13 amino acids. CDR1 and CDR2 from the germline V gene are GTSNPN and SVGIG (reference sequence). Trimming cost V 5 bases and J 2 bases, with 12 bases left between them.

This clone has a single count. The J gene is TRBJ1-6, the V gene TRBV27; TRBD1 might be the D (6 bases). CDR1 is MNHEY and CDR2 is SMNVEV in the germline V gene (reference sequence). With 4 bases removed from V and 9 bases from J, the gap between germline ends came to 16 bases. This CDR3 has 15 amino acids. Written as DNA, the CDR3 is TGTGCCAGCAGTTCTACAGGGCTATTATCTTCACCCCTCCACTTT. Its translation: CASSSTGLLSSPLHF.